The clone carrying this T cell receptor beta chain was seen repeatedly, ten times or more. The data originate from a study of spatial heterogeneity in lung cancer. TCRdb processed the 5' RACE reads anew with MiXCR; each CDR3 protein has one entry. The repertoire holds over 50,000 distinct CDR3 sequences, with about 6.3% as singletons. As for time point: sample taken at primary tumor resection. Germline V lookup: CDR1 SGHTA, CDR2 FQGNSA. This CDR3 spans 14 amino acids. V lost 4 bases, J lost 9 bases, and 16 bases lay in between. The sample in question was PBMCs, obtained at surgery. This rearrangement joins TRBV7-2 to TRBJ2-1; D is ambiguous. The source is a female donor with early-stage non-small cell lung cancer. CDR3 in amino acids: CASSYSRAHGEQFF. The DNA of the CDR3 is TGTGCCAGCAGCTATTCCCGGGCTCACGGTGAGCAGTTCTTC. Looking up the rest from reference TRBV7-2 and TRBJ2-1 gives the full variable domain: GAGVSQSPSNKVTEKGKDVELRCDPISGHTALYWYRQSLGQGLEFLIYFQGNSAPDKSGLPSDRFSAERTGGSVSTLTIQRTQQEDSAVYLCASSYSRAHGEQFFGPGTRLTVL.